One and the same sample provided the 30 T cell receptor beta chains below, sequenced in a study of blood T cell repertoires in COVID-19. TCRdb's table, derived via immunoSEQ multiplex PCR, lists solely in-frame clones and lacks some. This sample has roughly 98,000 clones, with 85% to 95% found just once. Sequencing was performed on peripheral blood. The receptors stem from a woman aged 55-70 years with active COVID-19.

V gene TRBV5-6 combines with J gene TRBJ2-2; 10 bases match TRBD1. This CDR3 comprises 15 residues. V was clipped by 5 bases and J by 6 bases; unmatched bases: 7. Per germline, CDR1 SGHDT and CDR2 YYEEEE. The CDR3 loop reads CASRYSGTGAGELFF. DNA of the CDR3: TGTGCCAGCAGGTACTCCGGGACAGGGGCCGGGGAGCTGTTTTTT.

The chain recombines TRBV6-6 with TRBJ1-6; no firm D call. Germline V gene data show CDR1 as MNHNY and CDR2 as SVGAGI (reference sequence). V was shortened by 8 bases and J by 0 bases, with 8 bases between the two germline ends. This CDR3 region has 14 residues. This CDR3 reads CASVLSSYNSPLHF. The CDR3 DNA sequence: TGTGCCAGCGTCCTTAGCTCCTATAATTCACCCCTCCACTTT.

DNA of the CDR3: TGTGCCAGCAGCTCTAGCGGGACAGGCTATGGCTACACCTTC. Protein sequence: CASSSSGTGYGYTF. The V call is TRBV11-3, the J call TRBJ1-2, with 8 bases that match TRBD1. This CDR3 comprises 14 residues. Germline-derived CDR1 and CDR2 are SGHNT and YENEEA. V shed 4 bases and J 4 bases; nucleotides not matched to a gene: 5.

This chain connects TRBV28 to TRBJ2-7, with 8 bases fitting TRBD1. Germline V gene sequence: CDR1 MDHEN, CDR2 SYDVKM. V was clipped by 6 bases and J by 12 bases; unmatched bases: 16. This CDR3 has 14 residues. The CDR3 sequence is CASSPIPDRGPLYF. For the CDR3, the DNA is TGTGCCAGCAGCCCCATCCCCGACAGGGGCCCGCTGTACTTC.

This clone was counted a single time. The genes are TRBV5-8 and TRBJ2-3; 12 nucleotides line up with TRBD2. J gave up 1 base and V 1 base, and 7 bases lay outside the gene matches. CDR3 size: 18 residues. Germline loops: CDR1 SGHTS, CDR2 YDEGEE. In DNA, the CDR3 is TGTGCCAGCAGCTTGAGGCTAGCGGGAGGGCTTGGCACAGATACGCAGTATTTT. It specifies CASSLRLAGGLGTDTQYF.

The chain has TRBV10-3 and TRBJ1-1, with D tentatively TRBD1 (5 bases). Germline CDR1 and CDR2: ENHRY and SYGVKD. V lost 7 bases to trimming and J lost 2 bases, with 11 bases between them. This CDR3 spans 13 amino acids. The CDR3 region has the DNA TGTGCCATCACGAGACAGAAAAACACTGAAGCTTTCTTT. Residues: CAITRQKNTEAFF.

The chain employs TRBV6-6 and TRBJ1-6; possibly TRBD1 for D (5 bases). The germline V and J ends were trimmed by 4 bases and 3 bases, with 7 bases remaining between them. The CDR3 spans 14 residues. CDR1 is MNHNY and CDR2 is SVGAGI in the germline V gene (reference sequence). In DNA, the CDR3 is TGTGCCAGCAGTTCCGACAGCTATAATTCACCCCTCCACTTT. Translated: CASSSDSYNSPLHF.

The chain couples TRBV3-1 (or the pseudogene TRBV3-2) to TRBJ1-1; D uncertain. The germline CDR1 and CDR2 sequences are LGHDT and YNNKEL (reference sequence). V was cut by 0 bases and J by 4 bases, with 6 bases left in between. The CDR3 spans 13 residues. The chain's CDR3 is CASSQDSSTEAFF. CDR3 DNA: TGTGCCAGCAGCCAAGATTCGAGCACTGAAGCTTTCTTT.

The genes are TRBV11-2 and TRBJ2-5; D gene unclear. The CDR3 is 12 residues long. Deletions cut 0 bases from V and 5 bases from J, with 4 bases between. Per the germline V gene, CDR1 is SGHAT and CDR2 is FQNNGV. The CDR3 DNA reads as TGTGCCAGCAGCTTAGATCTTGAGACCCAGTACTTC. Its translation is CASSLDLETQYF.

V and J are TRBV19 and TRBJ2-1, with TRBD2 matching 14 bases. The CDR3 spans 18 residues. V gave up 6 bases and J gave up 7 bases; unmatched junction bases: 14. Germline CDR1 reads LNHDA; CDR2 reads SQIVND (reference sequence). In nucleotides, the CDR3 is TGTGCCAGTAGCAGGACAGGGACTAGCGGGAGTTCGGGAAATGAGCAGTTCTTC. Protein sequence: CASSRTGTSGSSGNEQFF.

CDR3 DNA: TGCGCCAGCAGCTTGGCTAGACGAACCTACGAGCAGTACTTC. It translates to CASSLARRTYEQYF. V is TRBV5-1 and J is TRBJ2-7; D is undetermined. V gave up 0 bases and J gave up 2 bases, with 9 bases separating them. In germline, CDR1 is SGHRS, CDR2 YFSETQ. CDR3 length equals 14 residues.

The gene calls are TRBV4-2 and TRBJ2-1; 12 positions match TRBD2. Germline CDR1 is LGHNA and CDR2 is YNFKEQ. The CDR3 extends over 17 amino acids. The trim removed 4 bases at V and 4 bases at J, leaving 8 bases unmatched. The CDR3 DNA sequence: TGTGCCAGCAGCCGAGCCGGGACTAGCGGGCCATACAATGAGCAGTTCTTC. Its protein product is CASSRAGTSGPYNEQFF.

The chain combines TRBV25-1 with TRBJ2-1; D is possibly TRBD2 (5 bases). The CDR3 is 15 residues long. The ends were cut back, 1 base at V and 5 bases at J, with 12 bases in the middle. Germline CDR1 and CDR2: MGHDK and SYGVNS. The CDR3 DNA sequence: TGTGCCAGCAGTGAATCCCGGGTCGGGGACAATGAGCAGTTCTTC. Its translation: CASSESRVGDNEQFF.

V gene TRBV24-1 combines with J gene TRBJ2-1, with D possibly matching TRBD2 (6 bases). CDR1 KGHDR and CDR2 SFDVKD come from the germline V gene. This CDR3 comprises 15 residues. V lost 4 bases to trimming and J lost 7 bases, with 16 bases between them. The CDR3 region is CATSEPRDPGNEQFF. The CDR3 coding sequence is TGTGCCACCAGTGAACCGCGGGACCCGGGGAATGAGCAGTTCTTC.

The chain recombines TRBV18 with TRBJ1-5; maybe TRBD1 (6 bases). V lost 1 base and J 7 bases, leaving 11 bases between the germline ends. Germline V lookup: CDR1 KGHSH, CDR2 LQKENI. CDR3 length equals 14 residues. The CDR3 loop reads CASSPRSGDQPQHF. CDR3 nucleotide sequence: TGTGCCAGCTCACCACGGTCAGGGGACCAGCCCCAGCATTTT.

This rearrangement joins TRBV27 to TRBJ2-1, with D perhaps TRBD2 (6 bases). V was pared by 2 bases and J by 5 bases, with 7 bases between. Per germline, CDR1 MNHEY and CDR2 SMNVEV (reference sequence). CDR3 length: 13 residues. The DNA for the CDR3 is TGTGCCAGCAGTTTAGGCGGGGACAATGAGCAGTTCTTC. Amino acids: CASSLGGDNEQFF.

CDR3 sequence reads: CASQLEGGSADTQYF. The CDR3 DNA follows: TGTGCCAGCCAACTGGAGGGGGGGAGCGCAGATACGCAGTATTTT. The chain links TRBV25-1 to TRBJ2-3, with D perhaps matching TRBD2 (7 bases). The V end was cut by 8 bases, the J end by 4 bases, with 19 bases between. The germline gives CDR1 MGHDK, CDR2 SYGVNS. This CDR3 region has 15 residues.

This chain connects TRBV7-9 to TRBJ1-1; possibly TRBD1 for D (6 bases). Germline V CDR1 and CDR2: SEHNR, FQNEAQ (reference sequence). The CDR3 extends over 14 amino acids. V shed 5 bases and J shed 0 bases, with 10 bases lying between them. CDR3 sequence: CASSPGQLNTEAFF. The DNA for the CDR3 is TGTGCCAGCAGCCCAGGACAGCTGAACACTGAAGCTTTCTTT.

The CDR3 DNA reads as TGTGCCAGCAGTGAAAACCAGCGGGACGAGCAGTACTTC. The encoded protein is CASSENQRDEQYF. The chain links TRBV6-1 to TRBJ2-7; possible D gene TRBD2, 6 bases. From germline, CDR1 is MNHNS and CDR2 SASEGT. V was clipped by 2 bases and J by 5 bases, with 10 bases between them. The CDR3 is 13 residues long.

This rearrangement joins TRBV25-1 to TRBJ2-7; TRBD1 agrees at 7 bases. From germline, CDR1 is MGHDK and CDR2 SYGVNS. There are 13 residues in the CDR3. Trimming at V came to 5 bases and at J to 1 base, leaving 2 bases not matched to a gene. CDR3 sequence (DNA): TGTGCCAGCAGTCGGGACAGTTCCTACGAGCAGTACTTC. Amino acid sequence: CASSRDSSYEQYF.

This sequence joins TRBV11-2 and TRBJ2-5; 7 bases map to TRBD2. From germline, CDR1 is SGHAT and CDR2 FQNNGV. This CDR3 comprises 14 residues. V shed 4 bases and J 2 bases; nucleotides not matched to a gene: 4. CDR3 amino acids: CASSYGGGQETQYF. For the CDR3, the DNA is TGTGCCAGCAGCTATGGGGGGGGGCAAGAGACCCAGTACTTC.

The genes are TRBV10-1 and TRBJ2-1; TRBD2 agrees at 9 bases. J gave up 4 bases and V 8 bases, and 3 bases lay outside the gene matches. The CDR3 is 13 amino acids. CDR1 WNHNN and CDR2 SYGVQD come from the germline V gene (reference sequence). For the CDR3, the DNA is TGCGCCAGCCAAGCGGGAGGTTACAATGAGCAGTTCTTC. Protein product: CASQAGGYNEQFF.

V and J are TRBV5-6 and TRBJ2-2; TRBD2 might be the D (5 bases). Per germline, CDR1 SGHDT and CDR2 YYEEEE. The CDR3 loop spans 13 amino acids. Trimming stripped 4 bases from V and 4 bases from J, with 8 bases between. Here the CDR3 DNA reads TGTGCCAGCAGCCTGCGGGTCACCGGGGAGCTGTTTTTT. As protein: CASSLRVTGELFF.

This chain connects TRBV30 to TRBJ2-7, with D possibly TRBD2 on 5 matching bases. This CDR3 spans 13 amino acids. Germline V gene sequence: CDR1 GTSNPN, CDR2 SVGIG (reference sequence). Trimming left V 5 bases short and J 8 bases short, with 19 bases between. Here the CDR3 DNA reads TGTGCCTGGGGTCGCGGTAGGGAGTTTCAGCAGTACTTC. Protein: CAWGRGREFQQYF. Complete variable domain (other parts from reference TRBV30 and TRBJ2-7): SQTIHQWPATLVQPVGSPLSLECTVEGTSNPNLYWYRQAAGRGLQLLFYSVGIGQISSEVPQNLSASRPQDRQFILSSKKLLLSDSGFYLCAWGRGREFQQYFGPGTRLTVT.

The V call is TRBV7-2, the J call TRBJ1-4, with D possibly TRBD1 on 5 matching bases. This CDR3 has 15 amino acids. Trimming removed 1 base from V and 5 bases from J, with 11 bases in between. The germline gives CDR1 SGHTA, CDR2 FQGNSA. The CDR3 coding sequence is TGTGCCAGCAGCTTAGAGGGGAAGTTGAATGAAAAACTGTTTTTT. Its protein product is CASSLEGKLNEKLFF.

V usage is TRBV24-1 and J usage is TRBJ2-7; tentatively, D is TRBD2 (6 bases). In germline, CDR1 is KGHDR, CDR2 SFDVKD. CDR3 length: 15 residues. The V end was cut by 5 bases, the J end by 0 bases, with 13 bases between. The CDR3 loop is CATSVGGPSSYEQYF. CDR3 nucleotide sequence: TGTGCCACCAGTGTGGGGGGACCTAGCTCCTACGAGCAGTACTTC.

This sequence joins TRBV4-1 and TRBJ2-5; 12 bases fit TRBD2. V dropped 0 bases and J dropped 4; count of bases not matched to a gene: 9. The CDR3 consists of 18 residues. Germline assignment: CDR1 MGHRA and CDR2 YSYEKL. The CDR3 nucleotides read TGCGCCAGCAGCCAAGAGGAGACTAGCGGGGGTCTTCGAGAGACCCAGTACTTC. Protein sequence: CASSQEETSGGLRETQYF.

The V call is TRBV5-1, the J call TRBJ2-7, with 10 bases that match TRBD2. The CDR3 spans 15 residues. CDR1 and CDR2 from the germline V gene are SGHRS and YFSETQ. V gave up 0 bases and J gave up 7 bases; unmatched junction bases: 7. CDR3: CASSLELAGRVEQYF. CDR3 in DNA: TGCGCCAGCAGCTTGGAACTAGCGGGAAGGGTGGAGCAGTACTTC. Complete variable domain (other parts from reference TRBV5-1 and TRBJ2-7): KAGVTQTPRYLIKTRGQQVTLSCSPISGHRSVSWYQQTPGQGLQFLFEYFSETQRNKGNFPGRFSGRQFSNSRSEMNVSTLELGDSALYLCASSLELAGRVEQYFGPGTRLTVT.

This rearrangement joins TRBV30 to TRBJ2-1; 12 bases agree with TRBD2. Germline V lookup: CDR1 GTSNPN, CDR2 SVGIG (reference sequence). The J segment lost 9 bases and the V segment lost 8 bases, leaving 11 bases of the junction unmatched. This CDR3 comprises 14 residues. CDR3 nucleotide sequence: TGTGCCAGATCTCTAGCGGGAGGGGTAAGTGAGCAGTTCTTC. Its protein product is CARSLAGGVSEQFF. The whole variable domain, remainder taken from reference TRBV30 and TRBJ2-1, is SQTIHQWPATLVQPVGSPLSLECTVEGTSNPNLYWYRQAAGRGLQLLFYSVGIGQISSEVPQNLSASRPQDRQFILSSKKLLLSDSGFYLCARSLAGGVSEQFFGPGTRLTVL.

CDR3: CASSFVSGLGVDTQYF. DNA for the CDR3: TGTGCCAGCAGCTTCGTCTCAGGGTTGGGTGTGGATACGCAGTATTTT. The chain employs TRBV7-9 and TRBJ2-3, with D tentatively TRBD1 (5 bases). Germline V gene data show CDR1 as SEHNR and CDR2 as FQNEAQ (reference sequence). The CDR3 has 16 amino acids. Between the trimmed V and J ends, which lost 3 bases and 6 bases, there was a span of 19 bases.